Here is one T cell receptor beta chain with its context. A much larger clone differs by one base, so this may be a read error. TCR beta CDR3 regions were amplified from RNA transcripts. The HTBI set primed first-round TCR CDR3 RT-PCR. One entry per CDR3 protein, called by TCRdb with MiXCR from the multiplex PCR reads. The profile shows roughly 700,000 distinct CDR3 sequences, roughly 15% of them singletons. Germline V gene sequence: CDR1 SNHLY, CDR2 FYNNEI. V shed 1 base, J shed 0 bases, and the junction held 6 bases outside the gene matches. CDR3 length equals 17 residues. This record comes from a study of T cells in Graves' hyperthyroidism and ophthalmopathy. Each diagnosis drew on symptoms, thyroxine, TRAb, thyroid ultrasound and orbital computed tomography findings. The PBMCs were sourced from fresh peripheral blood (approximately 9.6 ml).

Input material: blood. The sequence derives from a woman aged 18-29 years with Graves' hyperthyroidism. The chain has TRBV2 and TRBJ1-5; 7 bases are a match to TRBD1. CDR3 region: CASSEGTGAYSNQPQHF. CDR3 sequence (DNA): TGTGCCAGCAGTGAAGGGACAGGCGCTTATAGCAATCAGCCCCAGCATTTT. Combining the CDR3 with reference TRBV2 and TRBJ1-5 gives the whole variable domain EPEVTQTPSHQVTQMGQEVILRCVPISNHLYFYWYRQILGQKVEFLVSFYNNEISEKSEIFDDQFSVERPDGSNFTLKIRSTKLEDSAMYFCASSEGTGAYSNQPQHFGDGTRLSIL.